These 25 T cell receptor beta chains came from one sample sequenced in a study of molecular identifiers for immune sequencing clone quantification. TCRdb re-analysed the PCR reads in MiXCR, keeping a single row per CDR3 protein. The repertoire includes more than 450,000 distinct CDR3 sequences, roughly 25% of them detected once, and around 0.78% sits in the top ten. Sequenced material: naive CD8+ T cells from blood, with Jurkat cell RNA spiked in. The subset: FACS-sorted CD8+CD4-CCR7+CD45RA+ naive T cells. These receptor sequences come from a human donor in good health. Some libraries in this study had Jurkat cell RNA spiked in.

Concerning this clonotype: Just one base apart from a much larger clone, this may be a read error. The J gene is TRBJ1-1, the V gene TRBV4-3; 9 positions match TRBD1. Germline loops: CDR1 LGHNA, CDR2 YSLEER. V trimming: 2 bases; J trimming: 1 base; junction bases outside the gene matches: 11. The CDR3 extends over 18 amino acids. The CDR3 DNA reads TGCGCCAGCAGCCAATACAGGGGGCTAGGTGAGAAGAACACTGAAGCTTTCTTT. Protein: CASSQYRGLGEKNTEAFF.

This clonotype showed up many times. This chain uses TRBV13 with TRBJ2-7; D possibly corresponds to TRBD1 (6 bases). The CDR3 covers 13 residues. Per germline, CDR1 PRHDT and CDR2 FYEKMQ (reference sequence). V was pared by 4 bases and J by 0 bases, with 7 bases between. The DNA for the CDR3 is TGTGCCAGCAGCTCGGGACACTCCTACGAGCAGTACTTC. Translating it yields CASSSGHSYEQYF.

The chain joins TRBV4-3 to TRBJ1-1; D is unclear. Germline V gene lookup returns CDR1 LGHNA and CDR2 YSLEER. This CDR3 contains 15 residues. The V end was cut by 0 bases, the J end by 3 bases, with 11 bases between. The CDR3 region is CASSQDIGRYTEAFF. CDR3 DNA: TGCGCCAGCAGCCAAGATATCGGCCGGTACACTGAAGCTTTCTTT.

This clonotype has more than one count but fewer than ten. J is TRBJ2-5 and V is TRBV11-2, with 7 bases aligning to TRBD1. CDR1 and CDR2 (germline): SGHAT, FQNNGV. The CDR3 covers 14 residues. With V trimmed by 5 bases and J by 5 bases, 8 bases remained unmatched. CDR3 DNA: TGTGCCAGCAGCAAACAGGGGCCTCAGGAGACCCAGTACTTC. As protein: CASSKQGPQETQYF.

Worth noting for this clonotype: This may arise from a read error, as a much more abundant clone is one base away. This chain uses TRBV2 with TRBJ2-3, with D perhaps assigned TRBD1 or TRBD2 (5 bases each). The CDR3 has 16 residues. From germline, CDR1 is SNHLY and CDR2 FYNNEI. Here the CDR3 reads CASSPNLGVGTGTQYF. CDR3 DNA: TGTGCCAGCAGCCCTAATTTGGGGGTCGGCACAGGTACGCAGTATTTT.

A word on this clonotype: Relative to the germline gene, one junction end is altered; a read error may explain this. The chain is built from TRBV4-3 and TRBJ2-1, with 8 bases identical to TRBD1. The CDR3 totals 14 residues. CDR1 LGHNA and CDR2 YSLEER come from the germline V gene. Written as DNA, the CDR3 is TGCGCCAGCAGCCAACGGACAGGGTACAGTGAGCAGTTCTTC. Its protein product is CASSQRTGYSEQFF.

The table lists this clonotype with many counts. The chain is built from TRBV5-1 and TRBJ2-3; D ambiguous. The CDR3 totals 14 residues. Trimming shortened V by 0 bases and J by 2 bases, and 7 bases separated the two germline ends. The germline V gene has CDR1 SGHRS and CDR2 YFSETQ. CDR3 amino acids: CASSLVGITDTQYF. Written as DNA, the CDR3 is TGCGCCAGCAGCTTGGTAGGAATCACAGATACGCAGTATTTT.

This clonotype was found a few times. The chain employs TRBV5-6 and TRBJ2-5; D remains unclear. The V and J ends lost 1 base and 2 bases respectively, with 9 bases between them. In germline, CDR1 is SGHDT, CDR2 YYEEEE. This CDR3 has 14 residues. As DNA, the CDR3 is TGTGCCAGCAGCTTGTTCTCGGGTCAAGAGACCCAGTACTTC. This gives the protein CASSLFSGQETQYF.

This clonotype was detected ten times or more. This chain links TRBV4-1 with TRBJ1-5; D is unresolved. Germline CDR1 MGHRA, CDR2 YSYEKL. Trimming stripped 2 bases from V and 5 bases from J, with 4 bases between. The CDR3 is made up of 12 amino acids. CDR3 nucleotide sequence: TGCGCCAGCAGCCAACCCTATCAGCCCCAGCATTTT. Residues: CASSQPYQPQHF.

This clonotype has only a few counts. V is TRBV2 and J is TRBJ2-7, with D perhaps given as TRBD1 or TRBD2 (7 bases each). The CDR3 has 14 residues. Germline V CDR1 and CDR2: SNHLY, FYNNEI. With 6 bases removed from V and 0 bases from J, the gap between germline ends came to 12 bases. The CDR3 loop reads CASRAGQLSYEQYF. CDR3 DNA sequence: TGTGCCAGCAGAGCGGGACAGCTCTCCTACGAGCAGTACTTC.

This clonotype was counted a few times. A much larger clone sits a single nucleotide away, making a read error possible. The V gene is TRBV7-2, the J gene TRBJ2-7, with 7 bases that match TRBD1. CDR3 length: 13 residues. Germline CDR1 is SGHTA and CDR2 is FQGNSA. Here the CDR3 reads CASSLGQYYGQYF. Here the CDR3 DNA reads TGTGCCAGCAGCTTGGGACAGTACTACGGGCAGTACTTC.

The chain links TRBV27 to TRBJ2-7; possible D gene TRBD1, 5 bases. With 10 bases removed from V and 3 bases from J, the gap between germline ends came to 19 bases. Germline assignment: CDR1 MNHEY and CDR2 SMNVEV (reference sequence). The CDR3 consists of 14 residues. This CDR3 reads CATSKIDRNYEQYF. DNA of the CDR3: TGTGCCACCAGCAAAATAGACAGAAACTACGAGCAGTACTTC.

This clonotype was seen many times. CDR3 DNA: TGCAGCCCCCCTCGGGCACACACTAGCAATCAGCCCCAGCATTTT. It encodes CSPPRAHTSNQPQHF. V and J are TRBV29-1 and TRBJ1-5; no clear D. Trimming left V 8 bases short and J 0 bases short, with 17 bases between. The CDR3 is 15 amino acids. Germline values: CDR1 SQVTM, CDR2 ANQGSEA.

In its sample, this clonotype was seen a few times. The V and J genes are TRBV4-3 and TRBJ2-7; TRBD1 aligns across 9 bases. Germline lookup yields CDR1 LGHNA and CDR2 YSLEER. The CDR3 totals 15 residues. Germline trimming cut 2 bases from V and 2 bases from J; bases unmatched to any gene: 4. The DNA for the CDR3 is TGCGCCAGCAGCCAATCCCGGACAGGGGCCTACGAGCAGTACTTC. It translates to CASSQSRTGAYEQYF.

This clonotype was detected a few times. The chain has TRBV11-2 and TRBJ1-1; D is ambiguous. This CDR3 has 15 residues. The V and J ends lost 5 bases and 1 base respectively, with 14 bases between them. Germline V CDR1 and CDR2: SGHAT, FQNNGV. The CDR3 here is CASSPPGRGNTEAFF. The CDR3 nucleotides are TGTGCCAGCAGCCCCCCCGGGCGGGGGAACACTGAAGCTTTCTTT.

This clonotype was recorded a few times. The CDR3 nucleotides read TGTGCCAGCAGTGAATTGGCGAATGAAAAACTGTTTTTT. This gives the protein CASSELANEKLFF. This chain links TRBV25-1 with TRBJ1-4, with no clear D. The CDR3 has 13 amino acids. Trimming took 1 base from V and 5 from J, leaving 5 bases between them. The germline V gene has CDR1 MGHDK and CDR2 SYGVNS.

This clonotype was seen only a few times. The rearrangement uses TRBV29-1 and TRBJ2-3, with TRBD2 matching over 11 bases. This CDR3 contains 17 residues. The V gene end was trimmed by 2 bases and the J gene end by 2 bases; junction bases not matched to a gene: 9. From germline, CDR1 is SQVTM and CDR2 ANQGSEA. The CDR3 coding sequence is TGCAGCGTTGAAATTAGCGCTAGCGGGGGGTTCACAGATACGCAGTATTTT. This encodes CSVEISASGGFTDTQYF.

The chain employs TRBV6-2 or TRBV6-3 and TRBJ1-1; 8 nucleotides align to TRBD1. Germline CDR1 and CDR2: MNHEY and SVGEGT. Trimming took 0 bases from V and 2 from J; bases not matched to a gene: 8. CDR3 size: 17 residues. The CDR3 coding sequence is TGTGCCAGCAGTTACTCGAGATACCAGGGGGCTAACACTGAAGCTTTCTTT. Residues: CASSYSRYQGANTEAFF.

With respect to this clonotype: A much larger clone differs from this one at a single base, so this may be a read error. The chain is built from TRBV12-5 and TRBJ2-3, with TRBD1 as a possible D gene (5 bases). The CDR3 consists of 15 residues. Germline CDR1 reads LGHNT; CDR2 reads FRNRAP. The chain's CDR3 is CASGFGQGRTGTQYF. The CDR3 coding sequence is TGTGCTAGTGGTTTTGGGCAGGGAAGAACAGGTACGCAGTATTTT.

This chain links TRBV20-1 with TRBJ1-4; D uncertain. CDR1 DFQATT and CDR2 SNEGSKA come from the germline V gene (reference sequence). Trimming left V 0 bases short and J 4 bases short, with 6 bases between. The CDR3 has 13 amino acids. The CDR3 DNA sequence: TGCAGTGCTAGAGAGGGTTATAATGAAAAACTGTTTTTT. Residues: CSAREGYNEKLFF.

This clonotype was counted only a few times. J is TRBJ2-7 and V is TRBV20-1; 14 bases fit TRBD2. Germline values: CDR1 DFQATT, CDR2 SNEGSKA (reference sequence). The CDR3 consists of 18 residues. Losses at the gene ends were 6 bases for V and 0 bases for J; bases not matched to a gene: 13. The CDR3 reads CSATGLAGGEFSSYEQYF. The DNA for the CDR3 is TGCAGTGCGACCGGACTAGCGGGGGGAGAATTTAGCTCCTACGAGCAGTACTTC.

This clonotype was counted a few times. CDR3 sequence: CASSYGTSLHMNTEAFF. Here the CDR3 DNA reads TGTGCCAGCAGCTACGGGACATCACTTCACATGAACACTGAAGCTTTCTTT. The J gene is TRBJ1-1, the V gene TRBV5-4; D possibly corresponds to TRBD1 (6 bases). V lost 3 bases, J lost 0 bases, and 18 bases lay in between. Germline values: CDR1 SGHNT, CDR2 YYREEE (reference sequence). CDR3 length: 17 residues. Looking up the rest from reference TRBV5-4 and TRBJ1-1 gives the full variable domain: ETGVTQSPTHLIKTRGQQVTLRCSSQSGHNTVSWYQQALGQGPQFIFQYYREEENGRGNFPPRFSGLQFPNYSSELNVNALELDDSALYLCASSYGTSLHMNTEAFFGQGTRLTVV.

This clonotype was seen ten or more times. This sequence joins TRBV7-2 and TRBJ2-7; 7 positions agree with TRBD1. Germline V gene data show CDR1 as SGHTA and CDR2 as FQGNSA. V was pared by 4 bases and J by 1 base, with 7 bases of the junction left unmatched. This CDR3 is built from 15 residues. The CDR3, as DNA: TGTGCCAGCAGCTCTGAGACAGGGACATCCTACGAGCAGTACTTC. Protein product: CASSSETGTSYEQYF.

This rearrangement joins TRBV4-2 to TRBJ2-7; tentative D call: TRBD2 (6 bases). Per germline, CDR1 LGHNA and CDR2 YNFKEQ. Trimming cost V 1 base and J 0 bases, with 10 bases left between them. The CDR3 totals 15 residues. The CDR3 here is CASSQVLGGSYEQYF. The DNA for the CDR3 is TGTGCCAGCAGCCAAGTTCTCGGGGGCTCCTACGAGCAGTACTTC.

This chain connects TRBV30 to TRBJ1-1; unclear D gene. The CDR3 is 14 residues long. Germline CDR1 GTSNPN, CDR2 SVGIG (reference sequence). V was cut by 0 bases and J by 0 bases, with 8 bases left in between. CDR3 coding DNA: TGTGCCTGGAGTGTCTCACGTCTGAACACTGAAGCTTTCTTT. Protein sequence: CAWSVSRLNTEAFF.